This TCR beta chain was captured in a study of Graves' ophthalmopathy and Graves' hyperthyroidism. Overall study results and limits: Blood also carried most expanded thyroid clonotypes exceeding 0.001 frequency.

This CDR3 is built from 12 residues. Between the trimmed V and J ends, which lost 4 bases and 5 bases, there was a span of 7 bases. CDR1 is SGHDT, CDR2 YYEEEE, per germline. From RNA, the CDR3 regions of TCR beta chains were amplified and sequenced. HTBI-primed RT-PCR formed the first round, and a multiplex PCR formed the second. TCRdb ran MiXCR on the multiplex PCR reads and lists one entry per CDR3 protein. Here the sample spans 740,000 or so distinct CDR3 sequences, around 40% being singletons. All donors with ophthalmopathy were recorded as having moderate-to-severe activity, CAS ≥3, NOSPECS ≥4 and a duration under 3 months. Clinical symptoms, serum thyroxine, TRAb, thyroid ultrasound and orbital computed tomography formed the basis of diagnosis. A remark on this clonotype: Its antigen is unidentified. A single base separates this from a much larger clone, so it may be a read error.

The V gene is TRBV5-6, the J gene TRBJ1-3; D remains ambiguous. The specimen sequenced was peripheral blood. The TCR comes from an adult man with Graves' ophthalmopathy. The DNA of the CDR3 is TGTGCCAGCAGCCCGGACCGAAACACCATATATTTT. Protein product: CASSPDRNTIYF.